The 20 T cell receptor beta chains in this list originate from one sample, sequenced in a study of OX40 agonist ivuxolimab in advanced cancers. Data came from immunoSEQ multiplex PCR; TCRdb stores just in-frame clones and leaves some out. The sample consists of 70,000 to 85,000 clones, over 85% of them appearing once. This specimen consisted of CD4+ or CD8+ T cells sorted from blood, obtained in a trial of the OX40 agonist ivuxolimab. The receptors here all came from an adult with an advanced solid tumor such as melanoma, head and neck, liver or kidney cancer.

This chain uses TRBV5-1 with TRBJ2-5; D call uncertain. The length of the CDR3 is 15 residues. CDR1 and CDR2 from the germline V gene are SGHRS and YFSETQ. With 3 bases removed from V and 1 base from J, the gap between germline ends came to 13 bases. Written as DNA, the CDR3 is TGCGCCAGCAGCTCATGGAATGCCGGCCAAGAGACCCAGTACTTC. Its translation: CASSSWNAGQETQYF. The variable domain in full, with the rest retrieved from reference TRBV5-1 and TRBJ2-5, is KAGVTQTPRYLIKTRGQQVTLSCSPISGHRSVSWYQQTPGQGLQFLFEYFSETQRNKGNFPGRFSGRQFSNSRSEMNVSTLELGDSALYLCASSSWNAGQETQYFGPGTRLLVL.

This chain connects TRBV9 to TRBJ2-7; 7 nucleotides agree with TRBD1. The CDR3 extends over 13 amino acids. After removal of 0 bases from V and 4 bases from J, the junction contained 1 base not matched to a gene. Germline V gives CDR1 SGDLS, CDR2 YYNGEE. The CDR3 loop reads CASSVATGYEQYF. The DNA for the CDR3 is TGTGCCAGCAGCGTAGCGACAGGGTACGAGCAGTACTTC.

The rearrangement uses TRBV6-5 and TRBJ2-1, with 8 bases fitting TRBD1. V was clipped by 0 bases and J by 9 bases; unmatched bases: 4. From germline, CDR1 is MNHEY and CDR2 SVGAGI. The CDR3 extends over 14 amino acids. CDR3 in amino acids: CASSYSGQGGEQFF. CDR3 nucleotides: TGTGCCAGCAGTTACTCAGGACAGGGCGGTGAGCAGTTCTTC.

The chain carries TRBV27 and TRBJ2-7; D is unresolved. Trimming removed 2 bases from V and 2 bases from J, with 7 bases in between. This CDR3 is built from 13 residues. Germline V gives CDR1 MNHEY, CDR2 SMNVEV (reference sequence). DNA of the CDR3: TGTGCCAGCAGTTTAGGCTACGCCTACGAGCAGTACTTC. Translation gives CASSLGYAYEQYF.

The genes are TRBV7-2 and TRBJ2-1; a possible D gene is TRBD1 (6 bases). The germline gives CDR1 SGHTA, CDR2 FQGNSA. The CDR3 is 17 amino acids. Trimming cost V 7 bases and J 0 bases, with 19 bases left between them. CDR3 loop: CASTAWTEQSSYNEQFF. CDR3 in DNA: TGTGCCAGCACCGCGTGGACAGAACAAAGCTCCTACAATGAGCAGTTCTTC.

The chain is built from TRBV7-9 and TRBJ2-1; 10 positions agree with TRBD1. Germline V lookup: CDR1 SEHNR, CDR2 FQNEAQ (reference sequence). This CDR3 spans 18 amino acids. V was pared by 6 bases and J by 6 bases, with 17 bases of the junction left unmatched. CDR3 region: CASSSIHSGTGDLNEQFF. The CDR3 nucleotides read TGTGCCAGCAGTTCGATCCATTCCGGGACAGGGGACCTCAATGAGCAGTTCTTC.

The chain is built from TRBV6-1 and TRBJ1-5; 7 bases are shared with TRBD1. CDR1 and CDR2 (germline): MNHNS, SASEGT. V lost 0 bases, J lost 7 bases, and 9 bases stayed unmatched. This CDR3 is 16 amino acids long. CDR3 DNA: TGTGCCAGCAGTGAAGCCCATAGGACAGGCGGCCAGCCCCAGCATTTT. This codes for CASSEAHRTGGQPQHF.

CDR3 residues: CASSYTNVETQYF. In nucleotides, the CDR3 is TGTGCCAGCAGTTACACCAACGTTGAGACCCAGTACTTC. J is TRBJ2-5 and V is TRBV6-6; D unresolved. There are 13 residues in the CDR3. Deletions cut 2 bases from V and 5 bases from J, with 9 bases between. CDR1 is MNHNY, CDR2 SVGAGI, per germline (reference sequence).

V is TRBV4-3 and J is TRBJ1-4; weak D call: TRBD1 (5 bases). CDR1 is LGHNA, CDR2 YSLEER, per germline. CDR3 length: 16 residues. Trimming stripped 1 base from V and 2 bases from J, with 11 bases between. DNA of the CDR3: TGCGCCAGCAGCCAAGGGTGGGGGACCACTAATGAAAAACTGTTTTTT. It specifies CASSQGWGTTNEKLFF.

The V call is TRBV19, the J call TRBJ2-7; possible D gene TRBD1, 6 bases. Looked up from germline, CDR1 is LNHDA and CDR2 is SQIVND (reference sequence). CDR3 size: 15 residues. V was shortened by 6 bases and J by 3 bases, with 18 bases between the two germline ends. CDR3 sequence reads: CASRPGQGGVYEQYF. For the CDR3, the DNA is TGTGCCAGTAGGCCCGGACAAGGGGGAGTCTACGAGCAGTACTTC.

The V and J genes are TRBV19 and TRBJ1-5; TRBD1 might be the D (6 bases). Germline assignment: CDR1 LNHDA and CDR2 SQIVND (reference sequence). This CDR3 is built from 16 residues. Between the trimmed V and J ends, which lost 4 bases and 5 bases, there was a span of 18 bases. This chain's CDR3 is CASSNNPGQVDQPQHF. The CDR3 DNA sequence: TGTGCCAGTAGTAATAATCCGGGACAAGTTGATCAGCCCCAGCATTTT.

The chain employs TRBV28 and TRBJ2-1, with D possibly matching TRBD2 (7 bases). The CDR3 is 20 residues long. Germline assignment: CDR1 MDHEN and CDR2 SYDVKM. Trimming pared 2 bases from V and 6 bases from J, leaving 29 bases between. Here the CDR3 reads CASSLRWGAGESTMGNEQFF. In DNA, the CDR3 is TGTGCCAGCAGTTTACGCTGGGGGGCGGGAGAATCAACAATGGGCAATGAGCAGTTCTTC.

V and J are TRBV4-1 and TRBJ1-1, with 9 bases aligning to TRBD1. The CDR3 extends over 16 amino acids. Germline V CDR1 and CDR2: MGHRA, YSYEKL. The V segment lost 2 bases and the J segment 6 bases; nucleotides outside the gene matches: 10. CDR3 in amino acids: CASSQNNRGLGAEAFF. For the CDR3, the DNA is TGCGCCAGCAGCCAAAATAACAGGGGGCTAGGGGCTGAAGCTTTCTTT.

This clone was found once. The rearrangement joins TRBV11-2 to TRBJ2-2; 11 nucleotides align to TRBD2. CDR3 length equals 17 residues. The junction had 10 bases not matched to a gene; V was cut back by 4 bases and J by 6 bases. Per germline, CDR1 SGHAT and CDR2 FQNNGV. This chain's CDR3 is CASSWPLVAGGPGELFF. The CDR3 nucleotides are TGTGCCAGCAGCTGGCCCCTAGTAGCGGGAGGGCCCGGGGAGCTGTTTTTT. The full variable domain, in which reference TRBV11-2 and TRBJ2-2 provide the parts outside the CDR3, is EAGVAQSPRYKIIEKRQSVAFWCNPISGHATLYWYQQILGQGPKLLIQFQNNGVVDDSQLPKDRFSAERLKGVDSTLKIQPAKLEDSAVYLCASSWPLVAGGPGELFFGEGSRLTVL.

CDR3 in amino acids: CASSAPAGGRGTDTQYF. The CDR3 DNA sequence: TGTGCCAGCAGCGCCCCCGCAGGGGGAAGAGGCACAGATACGCAGTATTTT. This chain connects TRBV9 to TRBJ2-3, with TRBD1 identical over 7 bases. This CDR3 comprises 17 residues. CDR1 is SGDLS and CDR2 is YYNGEE in the germline V gene. The J segment lost 1 base and the V segment lost 3 bases, leaving 11 bases of the junction unmatched.

The chain carries TRBV9 and TRBJ2-2; D is unclear. CDR1 SGDLS and CDR2 YYNGEE come from the germline V gene. CDR3 length: 13 residues. The germline V and J ends were trimmed by 0 bases and 4 bases, with 4 bases remaining between them. The CDR3 DNA reads TGTGCCAGCAGCGTAGACAGCACCGGGGAGCTGTTTTTT. Its translation: CASSVDSTGELFF. Full variable domain (remainder filled in from reference TRBV9 and TRBJ2-2): DSGVTQTPKHLITATGQRVTLRCSPRSGDLSVYWYQQSLDQGLQFLIQYYNGEERAKGNILERFSAQQFPDLHSELNLSSLELGDSALYFCASSVDSTGELFFGEGSRLTVL.

In this sample, this clone turned up once. The rearrangement joins TRBV27 to TRBJ1-2, with D unclear. In germline, CDR1 is MNHEY, CDR2 SMNVEV (reference sequence). The CDR3 runs 13 residues. V was cut by 3 bases and J by 3 bases, with 8 bases left in between. This CDR3 reads CASSLGIDYGYTF. The CDR3 nucleotides read TGTGCCAGCAGTTTGGGGATCGACTATGGCTACACCTTC.

The chain recombines TRBV4-2 with TRBJ2-1; 8 bases are a match to TRBD2. The V and J ends lost 5 bases and 8 bases, in that order; junction bases with no gene match: 11. Germline V CDR1 and CDR2: LGHNA, YNFKEQ. The CDR3 extends over 15 amino acids. Here the CDR3 reads CASSAPAGAGDEQFF. DNA of the CDR3: TGTGCCAGCAGCGCCCCAGCGGGAGCGGGCGATGAGCAGTTCTTC.

This chain connects TRBV19 to TRBJ2-7; TRBD2 agrees at 7 bases. CDR1 and CDR2 (germline): LNHDA, SQIVND (reference sequence). This CDR3 spans 14 amino acids. V shed 0 bases, J shed 2 bases, and the junction held 1 base outside the gene matches. CDR3 in amino acids: CASSIDSGTYEQYF. CDR3 in DNA: TGTGCCAGTAGTATAGACAGCGGGACCTACGAGCAGTACTTC.

This rearrangement joins TRBV5-1 to TRBJ1-2; TRBD1 might be the D (5 bases). CDR1 SGHRS and CDR2 YFSETQ come from the germline V gene. V was cut by 2 bases and J by 2 bases, with 7 bases left in between. The CDR3 sequence is 13 residues long. The CDR3 is CASSFDSNYGYTF. CDR3 DNA: TGCGCCAGCAGCTTCGACAGCAACTATGGCTACACCTTC.